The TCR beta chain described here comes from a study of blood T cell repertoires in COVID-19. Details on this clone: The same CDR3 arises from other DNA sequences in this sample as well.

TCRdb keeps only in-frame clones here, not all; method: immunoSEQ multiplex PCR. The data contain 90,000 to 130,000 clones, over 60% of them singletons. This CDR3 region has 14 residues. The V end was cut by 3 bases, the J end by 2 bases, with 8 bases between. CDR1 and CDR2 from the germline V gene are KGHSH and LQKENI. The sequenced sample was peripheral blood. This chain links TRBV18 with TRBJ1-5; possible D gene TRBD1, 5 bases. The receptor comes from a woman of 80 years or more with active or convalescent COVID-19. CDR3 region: CASSPAGGNQPQHF. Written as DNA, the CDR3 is TGTGCCAGCTCACCTGCGGGGGGCAATCAGCCCCAGCATTTT.